The 23 T cell receptor beta chains presented below share a single source sample, sequenced in a study of blood T cell repertoires in COVID-19. Sequencing was performed with immunoSEQ multiplex PCR; in TCRdb, only in-frame clones are kept and a portion is missing. The sample has around 180,000 clones, about 85% seen once. Material: peripheral blood. All receptors derive from a woman aged 25 to 45 with active or convalescent COVID-19.

Only one count was recorded for this clone. The DNA for the CDR3 is TGTGCCAGCAGTGAGGACGGTGCGGGCTTAGACTCTAGCTACACCTTC. Translation: CASSEDGAGLDSSYTF. The chain recombines TRBV6-1 with TRBJ1-2; no clear D gene. The CDR3 loop spans 16 amino acids. Germline V lookup: CDR1 MNHNS, CDR2 SASEGT. V gave up 3 bases and J gave up 9 bases, with 23 bases separating them.

The V gene is TRBV20-1, the J gene TRBJ1-1; no clear D gene. The germline V gene has CDR1 DFQATT and CDR2 SNEGSKA (reference sequence). The V end was cut by 4 bases, the J end by 8 bases, with 11 bases between. The CDR3 is made up of 11 amino acids. CDR3 sequence reads: CSATPAGEAFF. The CDR3 coding sequence is TGCAGTGCTACCCCGGCGGGGGAAGCTTTCTTT.

The chain employs TRBV14 and TRBJ1-2; D not resolved. Germline lookup yields CDR1 SGHDN and CDR2 FVKESK. The CDR3 sequence is 14 residues long. V shed 1 base and J shed 3 bases, with 9 bases lying between them. The CDR3 sequence: CASSQVTVDYGYTF. The CDR3 DNA sequence: TGTGCCAGCAGCCAAGTAACTGTCGACTATGGCTACACCTTC.

The rearrangement links TRBV25-1 to TRBJ2-1; 8 bases fit TRBD2. Trimming cost V 3 bases and J 12 bases; bases outside gene matches: 10. Germline values: CDR1 MGHDK, CDR2 SYGVNS. The CDR3 consists of 14 residues. For the CDR3, the DNA is TGTGCCAGCAGTGACCTAAGCGGGGGTAGAGTGCAGTTCTTC. Protein sequence: CASSDLSGGRVQFF.

The chain uses TRBV7-8 and TRBJ1-5; a possible D gene is TRBD1 (5 bases). CDR3 length equals 16 residues. The germline V and J ends were trimmed by 2 bases and 2 bases, with 13 bases remaining between them. Germline lookup yields CDR1 SGHVS and CDR2 FQNEAQ. This CDR3 reads CASSLTGWGGNQPQHF. In DNA, the CDR3 is TGTGCCAGCAGCTTAACCGGGTGGGGGGGCAATCAGCCCCAGCATTTT.

This sequence joins TRBV5-1 and TRBJ2-1; 10 bases agree with TRBD2. Germline V gives CDR1 SGHRS, CDR2 YFSETQ. CDR3 length equals 15 residues. Trimming at V came to 5 bases and at J to 7 bases, leaving 9 bases not matched to a gene. The CDR3 sequence is CASSYLAGARNEQFF. In DNA, the CDR3 is TGCGCCAGCAGTTATCTAGCGGGGGCGCGAAATGAGCAGTTCTTC.

J is TRBJ1-2 and V is TRBV28; D is perhaps TRBD1 (5 bases). The germline CDR1 and CDR2 sequences are MDHEN and SYDVKM. This CDR3 spans 13 amino acids. V lost 2 bases and J 8 bases, leaving 12 bases between the germline ends. CDR3 sequence: CASSLEQARGYTF. CDR3 DNA: TGTGCCAGCAGTTTAGAACAGGCTCGCGGCTACACCTTC.

The chain combines TRBV6-6 with TRBJ1-2, with D perhaps TRBD1 (5 bases). The CDR3 is 16 residues long. Germline CDR1 is MNHNY and CDR2 is SVGAGI (reference sequence). Trimming took 0 bases from V and 5 from J, leaving 16 bases between them. CDR3 bases: TGTGCCAGCAGTTACTCGATAACGGCGGGGCCGTATGGCTACACCTTC. Translated, it gives CASSYSITAGPYGYTF.

J is TRBJ2-7 and V is TRBV7-9, with 7 bases that match TRBD2. This CDR3 has 17 residues. V was pared by 5 bases and J by 0 bases, with 13 bases of the junction left unmatched. Germline V gives CDR1 SEHNR, CDR2 FQNEAQ (reference sequence). The CDR3 nucleotides read TGTGCCAGCAGCCCATCCGGTTGGGGGAGGGGCTCCTACGAGCAGTACTTC. Translating it yields CASSPSGWGRGSYEQYF.

This clone was seen only once. The same CDR3 can be traced to other DNA sequences in this sample. V and J are TRBV2 and TRBJ1-2; 10 bases line up with TRBD1. V shed 8 bases and J 2 bases; nucleotides not matched to a gene: 5. Germline-derived CDR1 and CDR2 are SNHLY and FYNNEI. The CDR3 is 14 amino acids. CDR3 residues: CASRRQGANYGYTF. The CDR3 bases are TGTGCCAGCCGGAGACAGGGGGCCAACTATGGCTACACCTTC.

The chain carries TRBV29-1 and TRBJ2-7; tentative D call: TRBD1 (6 bases). The CDR3 contains 11 residues. From germline, CDR1 is SQVTM and CDR2 ANQGSEA. The CDR3 DNA reads as TGCAGAGCTGGGACACCTCCCGAGCAGTACTTC. Translated, it gives CRAGTPPEQYF.

The gene calls are TRBV10-3 and TRBJ1-1, with D perhaps TRBD1 (5 bases). The CDR3 totals 14 residues. V was pared by 6 bases and J by 2 bases, with 13 bases between. Germline V gene data show CDR1 as ENHRY and CDR2 as SYGVKD. The CDR3 loop is CAIRGQMDNTEAFF. For the CDR3, the DNA is TGTGCCATCAGAGGACAAATGGATAACACTGAAGCTTTCTTT.

Only one count was recorded for this clone. This chain links TRBV6-1 with TRBJ1-4, with a weak D call TRBD1 (5 bases). Trimming shortened V by 5 bases and J by 8 bases, and 15 bases separated the two germline ends. This CDR3 is 14 amino acids long. Germline CDR1 and CDR2: MNHNS and SASEGT. Here the CDR3 reads CASSLTATGEKLFF. The DNA of the CDR3 is TGTGCCAGCAGTTTGACAGCCACTGGGGAAAAACTGTTTTTT.

The genes are TRBV7-6 and TRBJ2-3; the D is unclear. Germline values: CDR1 SGHVS, CDR2 FNYEAQ. The CDR3 covers 13 residues. Trimming removed 0 bases at V and 5 bases at J, with 6 bases between. The CDR3, as DNA: TGTGCCAGCAGCTTAGCCTTACTAGATACGCAGTATTTT. Translating it yields CASSLALLDTQYF.

This sequence joins TRBV4-1 and TRBJ1-2; maybe TRBD1 (6 bases). Trimming removed 2 bases at V and 0 bases at J, with 10 bases between. Per germline, CDR1 MGHRA and CDR2 YSYEKL. The CDR3 covers 15 residues. The CDR3 sequence: CASSQSGQSNYGYTF. The CDR3 region has the DNA TGCGCCAGCAGCCAAAGTGGACAGTCTAACTATGGCTACACCTTC.

The chain has TRBV15 and TRBJ2-5, with TRBD1 as a possible D gene (5 bases). Trimming took off 0 bases at V and 1 base at J, with 18 bases between the two ends. Germline lookup yields CDR1 LNHNV and CDR2 YYDKDF (reference sequence). CDR3 length: 18 amino acids. The CDR3 loop is CATSRDRVRGTPQETQYF. DNA for the CDR3: TGTGCCACCAGCAGAGATCGGGTTAGGGGCACCCCCCAAGAGACCCAGTACTTC.

V is TRBV28 and J is TRBJ2-3; TRBD1 aligns across 9 bases. The CDR3 covers 16 residues. Germline CDR1 and CDR2: MDHEN and SYDVKM. Trimming removed 4 bases from V and 2 bases from J; junction bases left unmatched: 7. The CDR3 is CASSYPGQGLTDTQYF. The CDR3 DNA is TGTGCCAGCAGTTATCCGGGACAGGGACTCACAGATACGCAGTATTTT. Drawing the rest from reference TRBV28 and TRBJ2-3, the complete variable domain is DVKVTQSSRYLVKRTGEKVFLECVQDMDHENMFWYRQDPGLGLRLIYFSYDVKMKEKGDIPEGYSVSREKKERFSLILESASTNQTSMYLCASSYPGQGLTDTQYFGPGTRLTVL.

CDR3 region: CASSYSDRVDTIYF. CDR3 in DNA: TGTGCCAGCAGTTACTCGGACAGGGTAGACACCATATATTTT. The gene calls are TRBV6-6 and TRBJ1-3, with 8 bases aligning to TRBD1. Germline CDR1 is MNHNY and CDR2 is SVGAGI (reference sequence). CDR3 size: 14 residues. V dropped 0 bases and J dropped 8; count of bases not matched to a gene: 3.

The chain is built from TRBV29-1 and TRBJ1-4; 7 bases are a match to TRBD1. Germline V gives CDR1 SQVTM, CDR2 ANQGSEA. Trimming cost V 4 bases and J 7 bases; bases outside gene matches: 12. The CDR3 is 15 residues long. The CDR3 protein is CSVASFGGGGEKLFF. DNA of the CDR3: TGCAGCGTTGCCTCCTTTGGAGGGGGCGGTGAAAAACTGTTTTTT. The full variable domain, with the rest looked up from reference TRBV29-1 and TRBJ1-4, is SAVISQKPSRDICQRGTSLTIQCQVDSQVTMMFWYRQQPGQSLTLIATANQGSEATYESGFVIDKFPISRPNLTFSTLTVSNMSPEDSSIYLCSVASFGGGGEKLFFGSGTQLSVL.

The CDR3 here is CASRMEWGYTF. In DNA, the CDR3 is TGTGCCAGTAGAATGGAGTGGGGCTACACCTTC. The V call is TRBV19, the J call TRBJ1-2; D is undetermined. With 6 bases removed from V and 8 bases from J, the gap between germline ends came to 10 bases. Germline V gene data show CDR1 as LNHDA and CDR2 as SQIVND (reference sequence). This CDR3 has 11 residues. The complete variable domain, with remaining parts taken from reference TRBV19 and TRBJ1-2, reads DGGITQSPKYLFRKEGQNVTLSCEQNLNHDAMYWYRQDPGQGLRLIYYSQIVNDFQKGDIAEGYSVSREKKESFPLTVTSAQKNPTAFYLCASRMEWGYTFGSGTRLTVV.

The gene calls are TRBV11-2 and TRBJ2-1, with 7 nucleotides matching TRBD2. Germline loops: CDR1 SGHAT, CDR2 FQNNGV. The V and J ends lost 5 bases and 6 bases, in that order; junction bases with no gene match: 7. This CDR3 comprises 14 residues. The CDR3 bases are TGTGCCAGCAGCCCCCTGCGGGAGATCAATGAGCAGTTCTTC. Its protein is CASSPLREINEQFF.

This clone was seen a handful of times. The chain joins TRBV30 to TRBJ1-1; D is uncertain. CDR1 is GTSNPN, CDR2 SVGIG, per germline (reference sequence). Trimming removed 5 bases from V and 3 bases from J, with 10 bases in between. The CDR3 is made up of 12 amino acids. CDR3: CAWVRGYTEAFF. The CDR3 DNA follows: TGTGCCTGGGTTCGCGGGTACACTGAAGCTTTCTTT. The full variable domain, with the rest looked up from reference TRBV30 and TRBJ1-1, is SQTIHQWPATLVQPVGSPLSLECTVEGTSNPNLYWYRQAAGRGLQLLFYSVGIGQISSEVPQNLSASRPQDRQFILSSKKLLLSDSGFYLCAWVRGYTEAFFGQGTRLTVV.

This clone was seen once. The V and J genes are TRBV15 and TRBJ2-3, with 7 bases fitting TRBD2. The CDR3 covers 18 residues. Germline trimming cut 0 bases from V and 3 bases from J; bases unmatched to any gene: 12. Germline assignment: CDR1 LNHNV and CDR2 YYDKDF (reference sequence). DNA of the CDR3: TGTGCCACCAGCAGAGAGCGCTCATGGGGGGGTGTGACAGATACGCAGTATTTT. Translating it yields CATSRERSWGGVTDTQYF.